This T cell receptor beta chain originates from a study of identical twins. Trimming pared 4 bases from V and 0 bases from J, leaving 13 bases between. This CDR3 has 15 residues. Per germline, CDR1 SGHRS and CDR2 YFSETQ. This clonotype was observed a handful of times. Unique molecular identifiers were present on the cDNA, and a universal primer site came from template switching. TCRdb re-called the 5' RACE reads through MiXCR, storing one row per CDR3 protein. Among 350,000 or so distinct CDR3 sequences listed, about 9% were seen once. Sequenced sample: naive T cells sorted from blood. This chain links TRBV5-1 with TRBJ1-2; tentatively, D is TRBD1 (6 bases). This sequence originates from a woman in her 50s in good health. The CDR3 reads CASSPRQEANYGYTF. The CDR3 bases are TGCGCCAGCAGCCCGAGACAGGAAGCTAACTATGGCTACACCTTC.